The 23 T cell receptor beta chains below all came from one sample that was sequenced in a study of cytomegalovirus exposure and HLA in healthy donors (dated by TCRdb to about 2017). Library construction relied on the immunoSEQ multiplex PCR assay. The multiplex PCR relied on a mix of 60 forward primers for TCR Vbeta segments and 13 reverse primers for TCR Jbeta segments. In its TCRdb copy, this immuneACCESS table keeps in-frame sequences only and misses some clones. Where compared with another copy, unresolved V genes explain less than half of these, and the others have no known cause. The sample table records about 150,000 clones; 60% to 85% of these occur just once. Of the sample, less than 8% falls within the top ten clones. Sequenced input: PBMCs. Every receptor here comes from a woman in her thirties or forties in good health and CMV-seropositive.

CDR3 residues: CASSTSGQGSEKLFF. CDR3 nucleotide sequence: TGTGCCAGCAGCACCTCGGGACAGGGGAGCGAAAAACTGTTTTTT. The J gene is TRBJ1-4, the V gene TRBV9; 10 bases are shared with TRBD1. The trim removed 4 bases at V and 8 bases at J, leaving 8 bases unmatched. CDR1 SGDLS and CDR2 YYNGEE come from the germline V gene. The CDR3 contains 15 residues.

The chain carries TRBV19 and TRBJ1-4, with TRBD1 identical over 8 bases. With 6 bases clipped from V and 5 bases from J, the junction kept 11 bases outside the gene matches. This CDR3 has 16 residues. Germline-derived CDR1 and CDR2 are LNHDA and SQIVND (reference sequence). Here the CDR3 DNA reads TGTGCCAGTAGCAACCTACAGGGGGTGTTCAATGAAAAACTGTTTTTT. Protein sequence: CASSNLQGVFNEKLFF.

The chain links TRBV6-4 to TRBJ2-2; a possible D gene is TRBD2 (6 bases). V lost 4 bases, J lost 7 bases, and 13 bases lay in between. CDR3 size: 14 residues. CDR1 is MRHNA and CDR2 is SNTAGT in the germline V gene. The chain's CDR3 is CASSGGRGSGELFF. In DNA form, the CDR3 reads TGTGCCAGCAGTGGAGGACGGGGGAGCGGGGAGCTGTTTTTT.

This chain links TRBV18 with TRBJ2-2; D gene unclear. The germline V gene encodes CDR1 KGHSH and CDR2 LQKENI. The CDR3 totals 13 residues. Here the CDR3 DNA reads TGTGCTTCCCGTAGTTATAACACCGGGGAGCTGTTTTTT. This translates into CASRSYNTGELFF.

Only a few counts were recorded for this clone. V is TRBV12-5 and J is TRBJ2-7, with D perhaps TRBD1 (6 bases). The germline V gene has CDR1 LGHNT and CDR2 FRNRAP. There are 14 residues in the CDR3. Deletions cut 5 bases from V and 1 base from J, with 12 bases between. CDR3 coding DNA: TGTGCTAGTGGTCCTCCGGGACATTCCTACGAGCAGTACTTC. Its protein is CASGPPGHSYEQYF.

V is TRBV7-2 and J is TRBJ2-1; TRBD2 aligns across 7 bases. This CDR3 region has 16 residues. The V and J ends lost 0 bases and 9 bases, in that order; junction bases with no gene match: 11. Germline assignment: CDR1 SGHTA and CDR2 FQGNSA. The CDR3 DNA is TGTGCCAGCAGCTTAGCAGGGCGCGGGGGTCGTAGTGAGCAGTTCTTC. Protein: CASSLAGRGGRSEQFF.

The chain recombines TRBV28 with TRBJ1-4; D possibly corresponds to TRBD1 (5 bases). Per the germline V gene, CDR1 is MDHEN and CDR2 is SYDVKM. V was clipped by 2 bases and J by 7 bases, with 14 bases between them. The CDR3 is made up of 15 amino acids. In DNA, the CDR3 is TGTGCCAGCAGTTTAACCTCAGGGTATGGTGAAAAACTGTTTTTT. Translated: CASSLTSGYGEKLFF.

The chain has TRBV19 and TRBJ1-4, with 9 bases aligning to TRBD1. This CDR3 contains 15 residues. Germline V gene sequence: CDR1 LNHDA, CDR2 SQIVND (reference sequence). The V segment lost 2 bases and the J segment 8 bases; nucleotides outside the gene matches: 6. This CDR3 is CASSIIGTGSEKLFF. The CDR3 DNA reads as TGTGCCAGTAGTATAATAGGGACAGGGTCGGAAAAACTGTTTTTT.

In nucleotides, the CDR3 is TGCGCCAGCAGCGTCGGACAGGGGACGACCTACAATGAGCAGTTCTTC. The encoded protein is CASSVGQGTTYNEQFF. The rearrangement joins TRBV5-1 to TRBJ2-1, with TRBD1 identical over 9 bases. The V segment lost 4 bases and the J segment 2 bases; nucleotides outside the gene matches: 7. Germline V gene sequence: CDR1 SGHRS, CDR2 YFSETQ. CDR3 length: 16 amino acids.

This rearrangement joins TRBV4-2 to TRBJ2-3; TRBD2 matches 10 bases. This CDR3 has 16 residues. Germline loops: CDR1 LGHNA, CDR2 YNFKEQ. With 2 bases clipped from V and 4 bases from J, the junction kept 6 bases outside the gene matches. CDR3 bases: TGTGCCAGCAGCCAAAGGACTAGCGGTTTTGCAGATACGCAGTATTTT. Its protein is CASSQRTSGFADTQYF.

The rearrangement uses TRBV5-1 and TRBJ2-4, with a possible D match to TRBD1 (6 bases). The CDR3 loop spans 14 amino acids. V was shortened by 4 bases and J by 7 bases, with 15 bases between the two germline ends. The germline V gene has CDR1 SGHRS and CDR2 YFSETQ. CDR3 nucleotide sequence: TGCGCCAGCAGCGTGGGGGCGAACGAGAACATTCAGTACTTC. It codes for CASSVGANENIQYF.

The gene calls are TRBV12-5 and TRBJ2-2, with unresolved D. V was shortened by 0 bases and J by 6 bases, with 11 bases between the two germline ends. Germline loops: CDR1 LGHNT, CDR2 FRNRAP. This CDR3 has 15 amino acids. The CDR3: CASGLVLEVSGELFF. The CDR3 DNA follows: TGTGCTAGTGGTTTGGTACTTGAGGTCTCCGGGGAGCTGTTTTTT.

The CDR3 is CASSLVAGGLDEQYF. The CDR3 nucleotides are TGTGCCAGCAGTTTAGTAGCGGGGGGGCTCGACGAGCAGTACTTC. V and J are TRBV28 and TRBJ2-7, with TRBD2 matching over 11 bases. Trimming removed 2 bases from V and 5 bases from J; junction bases left unmatched: 5. The CDR3 covers 15 residues. Germline CDR1 and CDR2: MDHEN and SYDVKM.

The rearrangement joins TRBV7-9 to TRBJ1-6; 10 bases are a match to TRBD1. V lost 5 bases to trimming and J lost 7 bases; unmatched junction nucleotides: 17. In germline, CDR1 is SEHNR, CDR2 FQNEAQ (reference sequence). This CDR3 spans 19 amino acids. The CDR3 sequence is CASSEPGTGVGWGNSPLHF. The CDR3 DNA sequence: TGTGCCAGCAGCGAACCCGGGACAGGGGTTGGTTGGGGGAATTCACCCCTCCACTTT.

The genes are TRBV7-2 and TRBJ1-2; TRBD1 agrees at 9 bases. The germline CDR1 and CDR2 sequences are SGHTA and FQGNSA. The CDR3 totals 14 residues. J lost 4 bases, V lost 3 bases, and 3 bases had no gene match. Here the CDR3 reads CASSLDRGAYGYTF. The CDR3 DNA reads as TGTGCCAGCAGCTTGGACAGGGGCGCCTATGGCTACACCTTC.

This rearrangement joins TRBV19 to TRBJ1-3; the match to TRBD1 covers 9 bases. Germline CDR1 and CDR2: LNHDA and SQIVND (reference sequence). The V segment lost 6 bases and the J segment 0 bases; nucleotides outside the gene matches: 6. The CDR3 covers 16 residues. This chain's CDR3 is CASRGTGTYSGNTIYF. The CDR3 nucleotides are TGTGCCAGTAGAGGGACAGGGACGTACTCTGGAAACACCATATATTTT. The whole variable domain, filled in from reference TRBV19 and TRBJ1-3, reads DGGITQSPKYLFRKEGQNVTLSCEQNLNHDAMYWYRQDPGQGLRLIYYSQIVNDFQKGDIAEGYSVSREKKESFPLTVTSAQKNPTAFYLCASRGTGTYSGNTIYFGEGSWLTVV.

The chain recombines TRBV11-2 with TRBJ1-2, with 9 bases that match TRBD1. Looked up from germline, CDR1 is SGHAT and CDR2 is FQNNGV. V lost 5 bases, J lost 2 bases, and 3 bases stayed unmatched. This CDR3 region has 14 residues. The CDR3 sequence is CASSQGTGNYGYTF. In DNA form, the CDR3 reads TGTGCCAGCAGCCAAGGGACAGGGAACTATGGCTACACCTTC.

This chain links TRBV6-5 with TRBJ2-5; TRBD1 is a possible D gene (5 bases). Germline V gene lookup returns CDR1 MNHEY and CDR2 SVGAGI. The CDR3 runs to 12 residues. Trimming took 6 bases from V and 2 from J, leaving 7 bases between them. The CDR3 spells CASRTEQETQYF. The CDR3 nucleotides read TGTGCCAGCAGGACAGAACAAGAGACCCAGTACTTC.

The rearrangement links TRBV5-4 to TRBJ2-2; possible D gene TRBD2, 5 bases. The germline V gene has CDR1 SGHNT and CDR2 YYREEE (reference sequence). The V gene lost 1 base and the J gene lost 5 bases, with 9 bases spanning the gap. The CDR3 spans 14 residues. The DNA of the CDR3 is TGTGCCAGCAGCTTGCCAGGCGGGACCGGGGAGCTGTTTTTT. Its protein is CASSLPGGTGELFF.

The chain couples TRBV27 to TRBJ1-4, with TRBD1 matching 11 bases. V shed 6 bases and J 5 bases; nucleotides not matched to a gene: 5. Germline V CDR1 and CDR2: MNHEY, SMNVEV (reference sequence). The CDR3 loop spans 15 amino acids. In DNA form, the CDR3 reads TGTGCCAGCAGGGGGGGGACAGGGGGGAATGAAAAACTGTTTTTT. Amino acids: CASRGGTGGNEKLFF. The variable domain in full, completed from reference TRBV27 and TRBJ1-4, reads EAQVTQNPRYLITVTGKKLTVTCSQNMNHEYMSWYRQDPGLGLRQIYYSMNVEVTDKGDVPEGYKVSRKEKRNFPLILESPSPNQTSLYFCASRGGTGGNEKLFFGSGTQLSVL.

The J gene is TRBJ2-3, the V gene TRBV7-6; 10 positions agree with TRBD2. This CDR3 has 18 amino acids. The germline CDR1 and CDR2 sequences are SGHVS and FNYEAQ. V lost 1 base and J lost 4; bases outside the gene matches: 11. The CDR3 protein is CASSLVGGAGGLSDTQYF. The CDR3, as DNA: TGTGCCAGCAGCTTAGTCGGTGGAGCGGGGGGGCTATCAGATACGCAGTATTTT.

The chain is built from TRBV11-1 and TRBJ2-7, with a tentative D call TRBD1 (6 bases). The CDR3 has 15 amino acids. Trimming pared 2 bases from V and 0 bases from J, leaving 11 bases between. The V gene's germline CDR1 is SGHAT and CDR2 FQDESV (reference sequence). CDR3 sequence (DNA): TGTGCCAGCAGCTTAAGTCAGGGGAGCTCCTACGAGCAGTACTTC. This translates into CASSLSQGSSYEQYF.

The rearrangement joins TRBV27 to TRBJ2-1; maybe TRBD2 (5 bases). V was pared by 6 bases and J by 0 bases, with 12 bases between. The CDR3 spans 15 residues. CDR1 and CDR2 (germline): MNHEY, SMNVEV (reference sequence). CDR3 nucleotide sequence: TGTGCCAGCAGCTTGCCCGGGGTCTCCTACAATGAGCAGTTCTTC. Translated, it gives CASSLPGVSYNEQFF.